Below are 25 T cell receptor beta chains sequenced from a single sample in a study of blood T cell repertoires in COVID-19. Data came from immunoSEQ multiplex PCR; TCRdb stores just in-frame clones and leaves some out. The sample holds roughly 260,000 clones, approximately 90% seen once. Sequencing was performed on PBMCs or T cells enriched from blood (not recorded which). All receptors derive from a woman in her twenties or thirties with acute COVID-19.

The chain combines TRBV4-1 with TRBJ1-1; 8 bases are a match to TRBD1. The CDR3 spans 17 residues. V lost 1 base and J lost 5; bases outside the gene matches: 12. CDR1 and CDR2 from the germline V gene are MGHRA and YSYEKL. The CDR3 protein is CASSQGLLQGVLTEAFF. The CDR3 DNA follows: TGCGCCAGCAGCCAAGGACTCCTACAGGGGGTACTGACTGAAGCTTTCTTT.

V and J are TRBV5-1 and TRBJ1-1; D possibly corresponds to TRBD1 (5 bases). This CDR3 is built from 15 residues. Looked up from germline, CDR1 is SGHRS and CDR2 is YFSETQ. Trimming removed 1 base from V and 6 bases from J, with 16 bases in between. In DNA, the CDR3 is TGCGCCAGCAGCTTGTCATTTGACAGCTTATCTGAAGCTTTCTTT. Protein product: CASSLSFDSLSEAFF.

The chain recombines TRBV5-1 with TRBJ2-3; 11 nucleotides match TRBD2. CDR3 length: 17 amino acids. V gave up 0 bases and J gave up 2 bases; unmatched junction bases: 5. Germline V gives CDR1 SGHRS, CDR2 YFSETQ. DNA of the CDR3: TGCGCCAGCAGCTTGGCTAGCGGGGGGACAGTCACAGATACGCAGTATTTT. Its translation: CASSLASGGTVTDTQYF.

The V and J genes are TRBV21-1 and TRBJ1-2; the DNA was not used to check the table's D call, TRBD1. TRBV21-1 is tagged as a pseudogene. The CDR3 runs 14 residues. The CDR3 region is CASSTEGTAINSTF. The DNA for the CDR3 is TGTGCCAGCAGCACTGAAGGGACAGCAATTAACTCGACCTTC.

The chain is built from TRBV27 and TRBJ2-5, with 9 bases lining up with TRBD1. V lost 4 bases to trimming and J lost 1 base; unmatched junction nucleotides: 13. This CDR3 is built from 18 residues. CDR1 and CDR2 (germline): MNHEY, SMNVEV (reference sequence). CDR3 protein: CASSSAQDRGRGQETQYF. The CDR3 DNA sequence: TGTGCCAGCAGTTCCGCCCAGGACAGGGGTAGGGGCCAAGAGACCCAGTACTTC.

The CDR3 region has the DNA TGCGCCAGCAGCTTCCCCTCTGACAGGGGGGACGAGCAGTACTTC. As protein: CASSFPSDRGDEQYF. The chain has TRBV5-1 and TRBJ2-7; 9 nucleotides agree with TRBD1. Germline-derived CDR1 and CDR2 are SGHRS and YFSETQ. J gave up 5 bases and V 2 bases, and 8 bases lay outside the gene matches. This CDR3 has 15 residues.

The chain has TRBV10-1 and TRBJ2-5; TRBD1 agrees at 10 bases. This CDR3 has 14 amino acids. The trim removed 6 bases at V and 4 bases at J, leaving 5 bases unmatched. Looked up from germline, CDR1 is WNHNN and CDR2 is SYGVQD (reference sequence). CDR3 coding DNA: TGCGCCAGCAGGGGACAGGGGCCAGGAGAGACCCAGTACTTC. This translates into CASRGQGPGETQYF.

This chain connects TRBV12-5 to TRBJ1-6; D is possibly TRBD1 (5 bases). Germline V CDR1 and CDR2: LGHNT, FRNRAP. Trimming took off 5 bases at V and 0 bases at J, with 23 bases between the two ends. CDR3 length equals 20 residues. The CDR3 is CASGLHPGRGLSSYNSPLHF. The CDR3 bases are TGTGCTAGTGGTCTCCATCCGGGACGGGGACTGAGCTCCTATAATTCACCCCTCCACTTT.

The J gene is TRBJ1-1, the V gene TRBV3-1 (or the pseudogene TRBV3-2); the D is unclear. The V end was cut by 1 base, the J end by 0 bases, with 6 bases between. The CDR3 spans 14 residues. Germline V gene lookup returns CDR1 LGHDT and CDR2 YNNKEL (reference sequence). The DNA of the CDR3 is TGTGCCAGCAGCCAAGGACACGTGAACACTGAAGCTTTCTTT. It encodes CASSQGHVNTEAFF.

V and J are TRBV21-1 and TRBJ1-2. TRBV21-1 is tagged as a pseudogene. The CDR3 consists of 14 residues. In nucleotides, the CDR3 is TGTGCCAGCAGCCTACCGCTTTGTAACTATGGCTACACCTTC. Translation: CASSLPLCNYGYTF.

V usage is TRBV11-2 and J usage is TRBJ2-1; TRBD2 aligns across 7 bases. The V gene's germline CDR1 is SGHAT and CDR2 FQNNGV. The junction had 9 bases not matched to a gene; V was cut back by 3 bases and J by 7 bases. The CDR3 has 15 residues. CDR3 nucleotide sequence: TGTGCCAGCAGCTTTACCGGGACTAAGGGTAATGAGCAGTTCTTC. It translates to CASSFTGTKGNEQFF.

The rearrangement uses TRBV5-1 and TRBJ2-3; 11 bases agree with TRBD2. The length of the CDR3 is 15 residues. Germline V lookup: CDR1 SGHRS, CDR2 YFSETQ. The ends lost 4 bases at V and 2 bases at J; junction bases unmatched: 3. CDR3 DNA: TGCGCCAGCAGCATGGGACTAGCGGTCACAGATACGCAGTATTTT. Protein sequence: CASSMGLAVTDTQYF.

This sequence joins TRBV11-3 and TRBJ1-1; D unclear. Germline V gene lookup returns CDR1 SGHNT and CDR2 YENEEA. The CDR3 extends over 13 amino acids. Trimming left V 0 bases short and J 7 bases short, with 9 bases between. The CDR3 bases are TGTGCCAGCAGCTTAGATATGGGCAGTGAAGCTTTCTTT. It is translated as CASSLDMGSEAFF.

The chain couples TRBV11-2 to TRBJ1-3; D not certain. Trimming took 1 base from V and 0 from J, leaving 10 bases between them. CDR1 is SGHAT, CDR2 FQNNGV, per germline. This CDR3 is 16 amino acids long. CDR3 residues: CASSLGFGFSGNTIYF. In DNA form, the CDR3 reads TGTGCCAGCAGCTTAGGGTTCGGGTTCTCTGGAAACACCATATATTTT.

The gene calls are TRBV3-1 (or the pseudogene TRBV3-2) and TRBJ2-7; D is unclear. The CDR3 spans 14 residues. V lost 1 base and J lost 2, with 9 bases in between. Per germline, CDR1 LGHDT and CDR2 YNNKEL (reference sequence). Here the CDR3 DNA reads TGTGCCAGCAGCCAAGGGGCTGGGCCCTACGAGCAGTACTTC. The encoded protein is CASSQGAGPYEQYF.

This rearrangement joins TRBV2 to TRBJ1-4, with 10 positions matching TRBD1. V lost 7 bases and J lost 8; bases outside the gene matches: 10. The germline V gene encodes CDR1 SNHLY and CDR2 FYNNEI. The CDR3 sequence is 15 residues long. This CDR3 is CASNLPGQGNEKLFF. The CDR3 nucleotides read TGTGCCAGCAATCTACCGGGACAGGGGAACGAAAAACTGTTTTTT.

This chain connects TRBV27 to TRBJ2-3; D not resolved. Germline assignment: CDR1 MNHEY and CDR2 SMNVEV (reference sequence). V lost 3 bases and J 6 bases, leaving 4 bases between the germline ends. CDR3 length: 11 residues. The CDR3 nucleotides are TGTGCCAGCAGTTTTGCGGATACGCAGTATTTT. Translating gives CASSFADTQYF.

The chain employs TRBV18 and TRBJ1-1; tentatively, D is TRBD1 (6 bases). Deletions cut 5 bases from V and 7 bases from J, with 29 bases between. Germline CDR1 KGHSH, CDR2 LQKENI. This CDR3 region has 18 residues. The CDR3 reads CASSSTGRVSLNSGEAFF. The CDR3 bases are TGTGCCAGCTCATCTACAGGGCGGGTGTCCTTAAATTCGGGTGAAGCTTTCTTT.

This clone was picked up one time. This chain connects TRBV5-6 to TRBJ2-7; TRBD1 agrees at 8 bases. In germline, CDR1 is SGHDT, CDR2 YYEEEE. The CDR3 loop spans 14 amino acids. Trimming took 4 bases from V and 5 from J; bases not matched to a gene: 8. For the CDR3, the DNA is TGTGCCAGCAGCATGAGACAGGGGAACCACGAGCAGTACTTC. As protein: CASSMRQGNHEQYF.

The chain uses TRBV11-3 and TRBJ1-1; D call uncertain. Germline-derived CDR1 and CDR2 are SGHNT and YENEEA. The CDR3 consists of 13 residues. Trimming took 3 bases from V and 1 from J, leaving 6 bases between them. The CDR3 DNA reads as TGTGCCAGCAGCTTGGGGAGGAACACTGAAGCTTTCTTT. Its translation is CASSLGRNTEAFF.

The chain recombines TRBV18 with TRBJ1-2; 7 bases match TRBD1. Germline CDR1 and CDR2: KGHSH and LQKENI. The CDR3 length is 14 residues. V was clipped by 3 bases and J by 1 base; unmatched bases: 2. CDR3 coding DNA: TGTGCCAGCTCACCTCGACAGGGTAACTATGGCTACACCTTC. Encoded protein: CASSPRQGNYGYTF.

The genes are TRBV7-8 and TRBJ1-1; TRBD1 agrees at 9 bases. With V trimmed by 8 bases and J by 7 bases, 23 bases remained unmatched. This CDR3 has 18 amino acids. Per germline, CDR1 SGHVS and CDR2 FQNEAQ. The CDR3 region has the DNA TGTGCCAGCCTGTGGAAACGCCGGGACAGGGAGTTCCGGGGTGAAGCTTTCTTT. Protein product: CASLWKRRDREFRGEAFF.

The chain is built from TRBV12-5 and TRBJ2-2, with 10 positions matching TRBD2. The germline V gene has CDR1 LGHNT and CDR2 FRNRAP. This CDR3 spans 17 amino acids. V shed 0 bases and J 5 bases; nucleotides not matched to a gene: 6. The CDR3, as DNA: TGTGCTAGTGGTTTGGTACCGACTAGCGGGTGGACCGGGGAGCTGTTTTTT. The encoded protein is CASGLVPTSGWTGELFF.

The J gene is TRBJ2-1, the V gene TRBV4-3; D is possibly TRBD1 (6 bases). The CDR3 is made up of 15 amino acids. Trimming left V 0 bases short and J 8 bases short, with 14 bases between. Germline V gene lookup returns CDR1 LGHNA and CDR2 YSLEER. CDR3 in DNA: TGCGCCAGCAGCCAAGATAACAGGGAAACAGATGAGCAGTTCTTC. Amino acids: CASSQDNRETDEQFF.

This clone has a handful of counts. The V call is TRBV2, the J call TRBJ2-1, with TRBD1 matching 7 bases. V was clipped by 5 bases and J by 15 bases; unmatched bases: 13. Per germline, CDR1 SNHLY and CDR2 FYNNEI. The CDR3 contains 13 residues. This CDR3 is CASSISMTGSRFF. For the CDR3, the DNA is TGTGCCAGCAGTATAAGTATGACAGGGAGCAGGTTCTTC.